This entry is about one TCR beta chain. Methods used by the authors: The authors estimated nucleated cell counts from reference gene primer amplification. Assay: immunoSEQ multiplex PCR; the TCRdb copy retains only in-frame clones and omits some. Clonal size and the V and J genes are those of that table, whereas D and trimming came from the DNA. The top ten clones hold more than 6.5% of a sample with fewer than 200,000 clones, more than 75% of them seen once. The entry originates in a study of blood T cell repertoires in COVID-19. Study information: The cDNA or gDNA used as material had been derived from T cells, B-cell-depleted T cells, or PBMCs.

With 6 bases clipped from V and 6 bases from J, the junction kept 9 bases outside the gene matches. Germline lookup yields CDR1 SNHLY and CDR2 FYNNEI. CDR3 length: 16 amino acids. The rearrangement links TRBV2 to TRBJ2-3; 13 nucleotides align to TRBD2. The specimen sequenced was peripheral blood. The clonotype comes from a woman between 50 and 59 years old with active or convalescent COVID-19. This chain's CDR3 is CASSLLTSGGSDTQYF. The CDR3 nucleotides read TGTGCCAGCAGCCTACTGACTAGCGGGGGGTCGGATACGCAGTATTTT.